Described below is a single TCR beta chain sequence and its context. Its antigen is still unknown. Treatment in this sample: approximately 9-day PBMC culture with coronavirus spike peptide pools or control peptides (ViraFEST assay). Investigators obtained the unexposed donor's CD4+ T cells before the COVID-19 pandemic (2011-2018). After expanding antigen-specific T cells with peptide pools, ViraFEST sequenced their TCRs. The data were obtained in a study of vaccination and CD4 T cells after COVID-19. Study-wide background: The authors exposed cells to overlapping spike peptides derived from SARS-CoV-2, HCoV-NL63, HCoV-OC43 and HCoV-229E. Study findings and constraints: Convalescent patients' clones that were vaccine-specific were spike mono-reactive in 304 of 307 cases. Researchers looked at relatively few convalescent patients and had no early post-infection timepoints.

J was trimmed by 8 bases and V by 6 bases; bases with no gene match: 7. Germline loops: CDR1 MGHDK, CDR2 SYGVNS. CDR3 length equals 13 residues. Sequenced with the Oncomine TCR Beta short-read assay was DNA taken from cultured CD4+ T cells. TCRdb processed the PCR reads anew with MiXCR; each CDR3 protein has one entry. The sample has 9,100 or so distinct CDR3 sequences, 35% to 40% seen once. V usage is TRBV25-1 and J usage is TRBJ1-3; 7 nucleotides agree with TRBD1. The source is a human donor in good health. Sequenced material: CD4+ T cells from blood, cultured in vitro. The CDR3 DNA is TGTGCCAGCAGCTACAGGGGAGGACACACCATATATTTT. Residues: CASSYRGGHTIYF.